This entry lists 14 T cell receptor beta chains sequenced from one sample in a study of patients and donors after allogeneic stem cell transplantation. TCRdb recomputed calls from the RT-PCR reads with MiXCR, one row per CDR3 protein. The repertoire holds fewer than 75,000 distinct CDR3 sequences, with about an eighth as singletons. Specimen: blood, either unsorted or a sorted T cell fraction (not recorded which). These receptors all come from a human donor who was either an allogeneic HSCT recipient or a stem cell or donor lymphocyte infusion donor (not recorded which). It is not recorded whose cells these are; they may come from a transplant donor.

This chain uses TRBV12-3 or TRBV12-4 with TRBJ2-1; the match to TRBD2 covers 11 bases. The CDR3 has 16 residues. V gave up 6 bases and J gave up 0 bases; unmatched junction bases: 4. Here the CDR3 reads CASRRTSGPSYNEQFF. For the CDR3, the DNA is TGTGCCAGCAGGCGGACTAGCGGGCCCTCCTACAATGAGCAGTTCTTC.

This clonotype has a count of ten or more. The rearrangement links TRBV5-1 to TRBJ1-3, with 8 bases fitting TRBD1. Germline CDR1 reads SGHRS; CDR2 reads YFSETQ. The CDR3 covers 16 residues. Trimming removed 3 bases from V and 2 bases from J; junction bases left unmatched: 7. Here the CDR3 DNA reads TGCGCCAGCAGCTACGAGTTACAGGGGGCTGGAAACACCATATATTTT. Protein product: CASSYELQGAGNTIYF.

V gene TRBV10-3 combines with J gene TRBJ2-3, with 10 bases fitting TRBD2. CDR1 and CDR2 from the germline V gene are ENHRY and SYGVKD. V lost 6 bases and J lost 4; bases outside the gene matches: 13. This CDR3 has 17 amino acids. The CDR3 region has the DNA TGTGCCATCAGGGAAAGCCGAGCGGGAGGGGGGCCAGATACGCAGTATTTT. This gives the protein CAIRESRAGGGPDTQYF.

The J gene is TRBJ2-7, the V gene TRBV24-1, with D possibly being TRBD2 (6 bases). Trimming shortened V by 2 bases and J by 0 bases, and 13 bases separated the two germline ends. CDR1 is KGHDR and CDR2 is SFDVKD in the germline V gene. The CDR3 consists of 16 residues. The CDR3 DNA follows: TGTGCCACCAGTGATTCGGGAGCAGATAGCTCCTACGAGCAGTACTTC. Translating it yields CATSDSGADSSYEQYF.

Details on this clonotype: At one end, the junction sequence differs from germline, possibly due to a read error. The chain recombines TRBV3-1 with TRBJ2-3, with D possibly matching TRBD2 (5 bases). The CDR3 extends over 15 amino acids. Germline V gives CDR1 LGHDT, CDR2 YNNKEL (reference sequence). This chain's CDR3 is CASSLLRESTDAQYF. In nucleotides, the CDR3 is TGTGCCAGCAGCCTTTTGAGGGAGAGCACAGATGCGCAGTATTTT.

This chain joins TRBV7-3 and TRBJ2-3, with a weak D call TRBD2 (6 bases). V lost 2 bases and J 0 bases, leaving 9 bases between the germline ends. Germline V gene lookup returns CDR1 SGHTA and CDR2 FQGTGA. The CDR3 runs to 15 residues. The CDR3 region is CASSLGSGSTDTQYF. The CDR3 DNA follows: TGTGCCAGCAGCTTAGGGAGCGGGAGCACAGATACGCAGTATTTT.

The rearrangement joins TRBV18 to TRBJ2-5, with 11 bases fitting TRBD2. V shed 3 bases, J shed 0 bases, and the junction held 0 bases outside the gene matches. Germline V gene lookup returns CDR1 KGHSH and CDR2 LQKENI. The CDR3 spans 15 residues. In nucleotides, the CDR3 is TGTGCCAGCTCACCGGGACTAGCGGACCAAGAGACCCAGTACTTC. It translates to CASSPGLADQETQYF.

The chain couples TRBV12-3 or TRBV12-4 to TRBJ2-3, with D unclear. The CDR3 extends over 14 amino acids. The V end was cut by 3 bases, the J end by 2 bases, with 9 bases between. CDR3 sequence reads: CASSFRLVTDTQYF. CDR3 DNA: TGTGCCAGCAGTTTTCGTCTAGTCACAGATACGCAGTATTTT.

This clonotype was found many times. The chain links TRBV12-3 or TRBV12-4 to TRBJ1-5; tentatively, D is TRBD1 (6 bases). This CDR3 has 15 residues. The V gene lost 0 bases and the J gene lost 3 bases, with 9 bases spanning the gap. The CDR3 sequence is CASSLAPGDNQPQHF. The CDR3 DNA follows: TGTGCCAGCAGTTTAGCTCCAGGGGACAATCAGCCCCAGCATTTT.

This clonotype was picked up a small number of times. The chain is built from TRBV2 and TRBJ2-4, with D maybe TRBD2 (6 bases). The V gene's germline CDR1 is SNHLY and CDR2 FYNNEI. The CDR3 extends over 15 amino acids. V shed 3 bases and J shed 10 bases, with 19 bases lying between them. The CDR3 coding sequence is TGTGCCAGCAGTGAGCGGGATTTGGCGACGGGAATTCAGTACTTC. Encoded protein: CASSERDLATGIQYF.

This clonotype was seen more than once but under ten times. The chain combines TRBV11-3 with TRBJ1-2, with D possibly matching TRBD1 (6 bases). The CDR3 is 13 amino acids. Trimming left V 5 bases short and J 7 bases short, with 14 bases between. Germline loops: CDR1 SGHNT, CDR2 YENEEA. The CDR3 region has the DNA TGTGCCAGCAGCCCTACAGGGCTCTTTGGCTACACCTTC. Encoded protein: CASSPTGLFGYTF.

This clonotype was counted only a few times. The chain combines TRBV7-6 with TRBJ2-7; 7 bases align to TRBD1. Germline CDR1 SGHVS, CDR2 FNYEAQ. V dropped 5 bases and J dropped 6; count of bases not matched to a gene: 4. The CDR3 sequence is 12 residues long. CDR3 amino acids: CASSRAGGEQYF. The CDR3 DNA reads TGTGCCAGCAGCCGGGCAGGGGGCGAGCAGTACTTC.

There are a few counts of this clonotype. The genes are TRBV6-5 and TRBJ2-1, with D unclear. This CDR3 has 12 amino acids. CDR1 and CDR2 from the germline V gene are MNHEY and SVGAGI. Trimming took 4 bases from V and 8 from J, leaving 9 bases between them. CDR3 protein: CASSLYSDEQFF. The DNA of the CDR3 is TGTGCCAGCAGTTTGTACTCCGATGAGCAGTTCTTC.

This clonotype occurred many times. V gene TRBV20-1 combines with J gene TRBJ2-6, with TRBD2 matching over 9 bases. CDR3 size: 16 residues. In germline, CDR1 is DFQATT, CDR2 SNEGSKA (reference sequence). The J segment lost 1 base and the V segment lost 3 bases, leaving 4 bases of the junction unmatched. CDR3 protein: CSASSLAGSGANVLTF. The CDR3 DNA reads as TGCAGTGCTAGCTCCCTAGCGGGATCTGGGGCCAACGTCCTGACTTTC.